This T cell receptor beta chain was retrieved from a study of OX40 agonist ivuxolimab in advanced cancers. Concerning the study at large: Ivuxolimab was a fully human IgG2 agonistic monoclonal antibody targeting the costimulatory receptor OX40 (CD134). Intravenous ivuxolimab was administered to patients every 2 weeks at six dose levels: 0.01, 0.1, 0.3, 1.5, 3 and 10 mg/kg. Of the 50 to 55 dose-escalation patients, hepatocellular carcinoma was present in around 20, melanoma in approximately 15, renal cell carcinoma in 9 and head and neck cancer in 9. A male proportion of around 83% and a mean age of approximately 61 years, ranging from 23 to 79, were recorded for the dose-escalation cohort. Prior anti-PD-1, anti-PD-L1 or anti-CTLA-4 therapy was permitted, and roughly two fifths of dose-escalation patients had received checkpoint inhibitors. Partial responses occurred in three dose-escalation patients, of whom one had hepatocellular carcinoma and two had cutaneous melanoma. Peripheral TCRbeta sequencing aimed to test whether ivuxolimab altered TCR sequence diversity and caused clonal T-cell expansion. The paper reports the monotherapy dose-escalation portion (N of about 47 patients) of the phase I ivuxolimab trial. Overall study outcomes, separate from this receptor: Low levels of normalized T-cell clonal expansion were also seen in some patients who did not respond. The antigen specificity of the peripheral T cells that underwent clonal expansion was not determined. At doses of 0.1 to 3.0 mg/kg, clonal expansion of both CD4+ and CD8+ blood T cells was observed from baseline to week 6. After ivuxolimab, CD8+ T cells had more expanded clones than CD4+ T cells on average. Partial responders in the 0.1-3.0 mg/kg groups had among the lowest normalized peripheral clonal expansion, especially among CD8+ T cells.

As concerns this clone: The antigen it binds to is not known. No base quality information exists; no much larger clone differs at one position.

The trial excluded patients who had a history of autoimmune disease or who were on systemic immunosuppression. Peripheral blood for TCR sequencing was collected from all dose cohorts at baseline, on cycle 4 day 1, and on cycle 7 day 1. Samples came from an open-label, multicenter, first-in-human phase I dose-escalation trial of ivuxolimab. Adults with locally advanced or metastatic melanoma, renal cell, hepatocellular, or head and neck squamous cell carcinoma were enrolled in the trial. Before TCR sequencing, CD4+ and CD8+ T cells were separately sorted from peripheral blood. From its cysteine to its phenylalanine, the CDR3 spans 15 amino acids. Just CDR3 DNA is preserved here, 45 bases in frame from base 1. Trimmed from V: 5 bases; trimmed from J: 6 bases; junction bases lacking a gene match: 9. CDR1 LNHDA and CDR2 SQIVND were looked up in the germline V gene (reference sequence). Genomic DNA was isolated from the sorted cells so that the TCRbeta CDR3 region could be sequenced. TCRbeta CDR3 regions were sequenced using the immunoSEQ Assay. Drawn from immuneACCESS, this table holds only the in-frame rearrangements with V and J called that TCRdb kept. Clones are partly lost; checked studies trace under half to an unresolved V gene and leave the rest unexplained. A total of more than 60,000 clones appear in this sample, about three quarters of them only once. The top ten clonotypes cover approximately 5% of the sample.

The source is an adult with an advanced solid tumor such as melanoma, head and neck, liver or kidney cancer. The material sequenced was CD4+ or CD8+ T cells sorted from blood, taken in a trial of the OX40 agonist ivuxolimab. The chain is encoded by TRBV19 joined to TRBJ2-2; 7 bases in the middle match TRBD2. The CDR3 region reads CASSSGLGVSGELFF. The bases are TGTGCCAGTAGTTCCGGACTAGGGGTCTCCGGGGAGCTGTTTTTT.